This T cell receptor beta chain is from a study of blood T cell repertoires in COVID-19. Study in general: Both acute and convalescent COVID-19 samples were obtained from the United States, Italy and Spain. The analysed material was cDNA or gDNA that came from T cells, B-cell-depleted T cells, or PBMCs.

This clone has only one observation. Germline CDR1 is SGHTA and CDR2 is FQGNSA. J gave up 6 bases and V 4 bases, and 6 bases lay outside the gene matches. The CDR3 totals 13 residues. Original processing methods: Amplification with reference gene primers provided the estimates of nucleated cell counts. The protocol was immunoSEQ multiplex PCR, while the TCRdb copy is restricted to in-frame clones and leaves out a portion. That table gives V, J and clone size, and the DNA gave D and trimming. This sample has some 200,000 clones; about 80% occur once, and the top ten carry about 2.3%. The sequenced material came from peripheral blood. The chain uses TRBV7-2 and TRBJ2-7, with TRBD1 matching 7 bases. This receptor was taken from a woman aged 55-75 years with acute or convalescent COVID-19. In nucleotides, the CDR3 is TGTGCCAGCAGCTCCCGACAGGGCCTCGAGCAGTACTTC. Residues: CASSSRQGLEQYF.